Below, 25 T cell receptor beta chains from the same sample are listed, as sequenced in a study of cytotoxic CD8 clonotypes in ibrutinib-treated CLL. Generated by immunoSEQ multiplex PCR, the TCRdb table keeps only in-frame clones and is missing some. The sample lists fewer than 400,000 clones, roughly 67% occurring once. Sample: PBMCs, taken after 36 months of ibrutinib treatment. The receptors derive from a human donor with chronic lymphocytic leukemia.

This clone was counted once. The chain combines TRBV19 with TRBJ2-1, with D uncertain. CDR3 length: 15 residues. Germline CDR1 is LNHDA and CDR2 is SQIVND (reference sequence). Trimming took 8 bases from V and 9 from J, leaving 23 bases between them. Written as DNA, the CDR3 is TGTGCCAGTGCCAAGAATTCCGGTGGGTCATTTGAGCAGTTCTTC. Encoded protein: CASAKNSGGSFEQFF.

The rearrangement uses TRBV18 and TRBJ2-7; D not resolved. Trimming removed 2 bases at V and 0 bases at J, with 14 bases between. This CDR3 contains 16 residues. Germline V gene sequence: CDR1 KGHSH, CDR2 LQKENI. The CDR3 nucleotides read TGTGCCAGCTCACCATCACCAGGTACTTACTCCTACGAGCAGTACTTC. It translates to CASSPSPGTYSYEQYF.

This clone has a single count. The chain combines TRBV5-1 with TRBJ2-5, with TRBD2 identical over 8 bases. From germline, CDR1 is SGHRS and CDR2 YFSETQ. The CDR3 contains 16 residues. V lost 4 bases, J lost 2 bases, and 10 bases stayed unmatched. The CDR3 loop reads CASSHLRTSGQETQYF. CDR3 in DNA: TGCGCCAGCAGCCACCTTCGAACTAGCGGACAAGAGACCCAGTACTTC.

V usage is TRBV2 and J usage is TRBJ2-5, with 8 bases lining up with TRBD2. The V segment lost 2 bases and the J segment 6 bases; nucleotides outside the gene matches: 11. CDR3 length equals 16 residues. CDR1 is SNHLY and CDR2 is FYNNEI in the germline V gene. This CDR3 reads CASSEPQREGGKTQYF. The CDR3 bases are TGTGCCAGCAGTGAACCCCAACGGGAGGGGGGAAAGACCCAGTACTTC.

J is TRBJ1-2 and V is TRBV28; D gene uncertain. The germline gives CDR1 MDHEN, CDR2 SYDVKM. V was shortened by 3 bases and J by 0 bases, with 11 bases between the two germline ends. The CDR3 is 15 amino acids. The DNA for the CDR3 is TGTGCCAGCAGTTTCCCAACGGGTTCTAACTATGGCTACACCTTC. This translates into CASSFPTGSNYGYTF.

This clone was detected a few times. This chain connects TRBV6-1 to TRBJ1-5; 8 positions agree with TRBD1. V shed 6 bases and J 7 bases; nucleotides not matched to a gene: 5. This CDR3 has 13 residues. Germline V gene data show CDR1 as MNHNS and CDR2 as SASEGT. CDR3 DNA: TGTGCCAGCAGGGACAGGGCAGGGCAGCCCCAGCATTTT. Amino acid sequence: CASRDRAGQPQHF.

The chain recombines TRBV15 with TRBJ2-1, with 14 nucleotides matching TRBD2. The junction had 5 bases not matched to a gene; V was cut back by 0 bases and J by 7 bases. CDR3 length equals 17 residues. The germline V gene has CDR1 LNHNV and CDR2 YYDKDF (reference sequence). The CDR3 reads CATSRDRGLAGVNEQFF. CDR3 nucleotide sequence: TGTGCCACCAGCAGAGATCGGGGACTAGCGGGAGTTAATGAGCAGTTCTTC.

This clone was observed a handful of times. The CDR3 spells CASSHPAGGPTDTQYF. CDR3 in DNA: TGCGCCAGCAGCCACCCAGCGGGGGGCCCCACAGATACGCAGTATTTT. This chain links TRBV4-1 with TRBJ2-3, with 9 bases matching TRBD2. The germline CDR1 and CDR2 sequences are MGHRA and YSYEKL. The CDR3 extends over 16 amino acids. V gave up 3 bases and J gave up 2 bases; unmatched junction bases: 6.

This clone was detected a few times. V is TRBV10-3 and J is TRBJ2-4; D unresolved. Germline CDR1 ENHRY, CDR2 SYGVKD. The length of the CDR3 is 12 residues. Trimming left V 3 bases short and J 6 bases short, with 6 bases between. In DNA form, the CDR3 reads TGTGCCATCAGTGATTCACCAAACATTCAGTACTTC. Translated, it gives CAISDSPNIQYF.

This clone has more than one count but fewer than ten. The rearrangement joins TRBV29-1 to TRBJ1-2; D remains unclear. The germline V and J ends were trimmed by 0 bases and 7 bases, with 6 bases remaining between them. Per germline, CDR1 SQVTM and CDR2 ANQGSEA. The CDR3 sequence is 11 residues long. The CDR3 coding sequence is TGCAGCGTTGAAGATTTGGGTGGCTACACCTTC. Encoded protein: CSVEDLGGYTF.

The chain couples TRBV29-1 to TRBJ2-2, with D maybe TRBD2 (5 bases). Trimming cost V 4 bases and J 6 bases, with 6 bases left between them. Per the germline V gene, CDR1 is SQVTM and CDR2 is ANQGSEA. CDR3 length equals 11 residues. This CDR3 reads CSVASPGELFF. The CDR3, as DNA: TGCAGCGTTGCTAGCCCCGGGGAGCTGTTTTTT.

This clone has a handful of counts. V is TRBV18 and J is TRBJ1-1; 9 nucleotides line up with TRBD1. CDR1 is KGHSH, CDR2 LQKENI, per germline. This CDR3 has 14 amino acids. V trimming: 4 bases; J trimming: 5 bases; junction bases outside the gene matches: 5. The CDR3 nucleotides read TGTGCCAGCTCACTTGGGACAGGGAGAACTGAAGCTTTCTTT. Its translation: CASSLGTGRTEAFF.

A note on this clone: One end of the junction fails to match germline, which may point to a read error. The chain uses TRBV5-1 and TRBJ2-5; D not certain. Germline lookup yields CDR1 SGHRS and CDR2 YFSETQ. The CDR3 runs 12 residues. CDR3 DNA: TGCGCCAGCAGCTTGGCCCAACAGACCCAGTACTTC. The encoded protein is CASSLAQQTQYF.

This clone was detected only a few times. The chain carries TRBV9 and TRBJ1-2; D not resolved. Germline CDR1 is SGDLS and CDR2 is YYNGEE. CDR3 size: 12 residues. Trimming shortened V by 5 bases and J by 5 bases, and 10 bases separated the two germline ends. CDR3 loop: CASRRRPYGYTF. In DNA, the CDR3 is TGTGCCAGCAGGAGGAGACCTTATGGCTACACCTTC.

The genes are TRBV18 and TRBJ1-1, with D possibly being TRBD1 (6 bases). Deletions cut 5 bases from V and 4 bases from J, with 14 bases between. This CDR3 contains 14 residues. Looked up from germline, CDR1 is KGHSH and CDR2 is LQKENI. CDR3 amino acids: CASSINRVGTEAFF. The CDR3 DNA sequence: TGTGCCAGCTCAATTAACAGGGTTGGCACTGAAGCTTTCTTT.

This clone was counted once. The chain recombines TRBV10-3 with TRBJ2-7; maybe TRBD1 (5 bases). Between the trimmed V and J ends, which lost 2 bases and 1 base, there was a span of 9 bases. The CDR3 consists of 14 residues. The germline gives CDR1 ENHRY, CDR2 SYGVKD. The CDR3 is CAISETGLSYEQYF. The CDR3, as DNA: TGTGCCATCAGTGAGACAGGTCTATCCTACGAGCAGTACTTC.

This clone came up once. The chain links TRBV18 to TRBJ1-4, with D possibly matching TRBD1 (5 bases). This CDR3 spans 14 amino acids. Per germline, CDR1 KGHSH and CDR2 LQKENI. V was shortened by 5 bases and J by 4 bases, with 11 bases between the two germline ends. The CDR3 DNA is TGTGCCAGCTCAAGGGGCCGGTTTAATGAAAAACTGTTTTTT. Protein: CASSRGRFNEKLFF. The whole variable domain, remainder taken from reference TRBV18 and TRBJ1-4, is NAGVMQNPRHLVRRRGQEARLRCSPMKGHSHVYWYRQLPEEGLKFMVYLQKENIIDESGMPKERFSAEFPKEGPSILRIQQVVRGDSAAYFCASSRGRFNEKLFFGSGTQLSVL.

The gene calls are TRBV10-3 and TRBJ2-5; 9 bases map to TRBD2. Germline V gene sequence: CDR1 ENHRY, CDR2 SYGVKD. CDR3 length equals 16 residues. Unmatched junction bases numbered 12, after V lost 9 bases and J lost 1 base. The CDR3, as DNA: TGTGCCATAAAGGGTGAGCGGGGGGCTACCCAAGAGACCCAGTACTTC. Its translation: CAIKGERGATQETQYF.

The chain combines TRBV5-1 with TRBJ2-1, with 10 bases lining up with TRBD2. CDR1 is SGHRS and CDR2 is YFSETQ in the germline V gene. V shed 1 base, J shed 10 bases, and the junction held 5 bases outside the gene matches. CDR3 length equals 14 residues. CDR3 amino acids: CASSLSGRVYEQFF. Here the CDR3 DNA reads TGCGCCAGCAGCTTGAGCGGGAGGGTCTACGAGCAGTTCTTC.

This chain connects TRBV6-1 to TRBJ1-2, with D possibly TRBD1 on 6 matching bases. The V gene's germline CDR1 is MNHNS and CDR2 SASEGT. The CDR3 has 13 amino acids. With 11 bases removed from V and 1 base from J, the gap between germline ends came to 14 bases. CDR3 amino acids: CACRQAFNYGYTF. In nucleotides, the CDR3 is TGTGCCTGTAGACAGGCATTTAACTATGGCTACACCTTC.

This clone was detected a few times. This chain links TRBV4-1 with TRBJ1-4, with a weak D call TRBD1 (6 bases). Between the trimmed V and J ends, which lost 0 bases and 6 bases, there was a span of 11 bases. In germline, CDR1 is MGHRA, CDR2 YSYEKL. The CDR3 consists of 15 residues. The CDR3 DNA reads TGCGCCAGCAGCCAAGATCAACAGGGTGATGAAAAACTGTTTTTT. This codes for CASSQDQQGDEKLFF.

The chain has TRBV11-3 and TRBJ2-1; 14 bases are a match to TRBD2. V dropped 5 bases and J dropped 9; count of bases not matched to a gene: 9. Germline V gene sequence: CDR1 SGHNT, CDR2 YENEEA. The length of the CDR3 is 16 residues. The CDR3 reads CASSPGTSGRNGEQFF. Here the CDR3 DNA reads TGTGCCAGCAGCCCGGGGACTAGCGGGAGAAATGGTGAGCAGTTCTTC. Drawing the rest from reference TRBV11-3 and TRBJ2-1, the complete variable domain is EAGVVQSPRYKIIEKKQPVAFWCNPISGHNTLYWYLQNLGQGPELLIRYENEEAVDDSQLPKDRFSAERLKGVDSTLKIQPAELGDSAVYLCASSPGTSGRNGEQFFGPGTRLTVL.

The genes are TRBV5-1 and TRBJ2-3; TRBD2 matches 7 bases. Germline V lookup: CDR1 SGHRS, CDR2 YFSETQ. The CDR3 is 15 amino acids. Germline trimming cut 2 bases from V and 1 base from J; bases unmatched to any gene: 4. The CDR3 DNA follows: TGCGCCAGCAGCTTAGGGACTATCCGCACAGATACGCAGTATTTT. Translated, it gives CASSLGTIRTDTQYF.

The chain couples TRBV5-1 to TRBJ1-5, with D possibly matching TRBD1 (6 bases). V lost 1 base, J lost 6 bases, and 8 bases lay in between. The CDR3 contains 13 residues. Germline lookup yields CDR1 SGHRS and CDR2 YFSETQ. This chain's CDR3 is CASSLQGTQPQHF. The CDR3, as DNA: TGCGCCAGCAGCTTGCAGGGGACTCAGCCCCAGCATTTT.

The gene calls are TRBV19 and TRBJ2-3; D tentatively fits TRBD1 or TRBD2 (5 bases each). The CDR3 spans 13 residues. CDR1 and CDR2 from the germline V gene are LNHDA and SQIVND (reference sequence). V lost 2 bases and J lost 9, with 12 bases in between. This chain's CDR3 is CASSIMLAGTQYF. CDR3 nucleotide sequence: TGTGCCAGTAGTATAATGCTAGCAGGGACGCAGTATTTT.